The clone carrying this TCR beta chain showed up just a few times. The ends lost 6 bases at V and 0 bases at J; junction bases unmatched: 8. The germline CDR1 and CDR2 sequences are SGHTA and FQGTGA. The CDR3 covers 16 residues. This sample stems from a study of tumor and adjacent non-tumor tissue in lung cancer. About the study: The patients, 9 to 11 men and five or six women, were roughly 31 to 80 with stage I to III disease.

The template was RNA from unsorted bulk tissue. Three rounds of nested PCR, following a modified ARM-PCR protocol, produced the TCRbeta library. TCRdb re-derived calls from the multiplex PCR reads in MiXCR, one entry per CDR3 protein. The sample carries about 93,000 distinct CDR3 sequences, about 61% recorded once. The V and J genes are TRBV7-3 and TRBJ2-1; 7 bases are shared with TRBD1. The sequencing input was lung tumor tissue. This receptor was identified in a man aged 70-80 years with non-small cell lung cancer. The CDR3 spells CASRSKGASSYNEQFF. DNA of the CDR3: TGTGCCAGCAGATCCAAGGGGGCAAGCTCCTACAATGAGCAGTTCTTC.